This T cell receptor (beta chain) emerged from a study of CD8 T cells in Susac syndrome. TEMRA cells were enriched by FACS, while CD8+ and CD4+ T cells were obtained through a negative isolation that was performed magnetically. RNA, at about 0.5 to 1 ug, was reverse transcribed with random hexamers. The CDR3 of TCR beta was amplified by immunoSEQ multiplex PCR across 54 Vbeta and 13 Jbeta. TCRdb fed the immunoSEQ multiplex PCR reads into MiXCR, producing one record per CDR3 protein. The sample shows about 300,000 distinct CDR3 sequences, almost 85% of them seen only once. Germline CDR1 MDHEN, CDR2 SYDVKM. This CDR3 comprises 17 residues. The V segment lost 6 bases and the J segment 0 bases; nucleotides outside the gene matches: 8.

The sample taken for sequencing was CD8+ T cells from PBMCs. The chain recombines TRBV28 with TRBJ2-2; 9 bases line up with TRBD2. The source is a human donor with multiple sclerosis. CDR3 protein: CASRLILAGTNTGELFF. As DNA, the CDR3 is TGTGCCAGCAGACTAATACTAGCGGGCACGAACACCGGGGAGCTGTTTTTT.